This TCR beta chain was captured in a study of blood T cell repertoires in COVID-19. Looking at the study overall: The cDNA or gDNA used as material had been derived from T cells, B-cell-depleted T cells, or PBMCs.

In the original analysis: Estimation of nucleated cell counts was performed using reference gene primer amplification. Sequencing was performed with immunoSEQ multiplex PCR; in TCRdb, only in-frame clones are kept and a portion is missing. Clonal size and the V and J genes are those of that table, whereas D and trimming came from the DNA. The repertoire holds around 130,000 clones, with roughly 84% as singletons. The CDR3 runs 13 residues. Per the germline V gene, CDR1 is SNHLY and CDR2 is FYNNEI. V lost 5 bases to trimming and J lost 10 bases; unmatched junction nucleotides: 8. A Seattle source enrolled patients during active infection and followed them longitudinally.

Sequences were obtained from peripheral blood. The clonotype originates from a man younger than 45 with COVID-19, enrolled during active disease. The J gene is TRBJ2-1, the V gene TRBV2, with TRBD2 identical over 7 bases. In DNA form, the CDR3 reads TGTGCCAGCAGTTACCCGAGGGAGGGCGAGCAGTTCTTC. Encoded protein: CASSYPREGEQFF.